This TCR beta chain was recovered during a study of shared clonotypes between healthy human individuals. Overall study context: Researchers drew samples from a couple of women and three men aged 18 to 49. Study results and caveats: Sequencing depth was expected to affect clonotype sharing among donors.

Method: immunoSEQ multiplex PCR; TCRdb's copy keeps in-frame clones and lacks some. The table includes hundreds of thousands of clones, roughly three quarters detected once. The donors, all of them Caucasian adults, lived in Nashville, Tennessee. As regards this clone: Its antigen is undetermined.

The V gene lost 5 bases and the J gene lost 4 bases, with 11 bases spanning the gap. Germline CDR1 and CDR2: MNHNS and SASEGT. The CDR3 is 13 amino acids. The clonotype was recovered from a woman aged 40 to 50 in good health. Some clones in this sample may be carry-over from other donors' samples. This chain connects TRBV6-1 to TRBJ1-1; D ambiguous. The source material was PBMCs. CDR3 DNA sequence: TGTGCCAGCAGTCCCGACGGTCTCACTGAAGCTTTCTTT. Translated: CASSPDGLTEAFF.